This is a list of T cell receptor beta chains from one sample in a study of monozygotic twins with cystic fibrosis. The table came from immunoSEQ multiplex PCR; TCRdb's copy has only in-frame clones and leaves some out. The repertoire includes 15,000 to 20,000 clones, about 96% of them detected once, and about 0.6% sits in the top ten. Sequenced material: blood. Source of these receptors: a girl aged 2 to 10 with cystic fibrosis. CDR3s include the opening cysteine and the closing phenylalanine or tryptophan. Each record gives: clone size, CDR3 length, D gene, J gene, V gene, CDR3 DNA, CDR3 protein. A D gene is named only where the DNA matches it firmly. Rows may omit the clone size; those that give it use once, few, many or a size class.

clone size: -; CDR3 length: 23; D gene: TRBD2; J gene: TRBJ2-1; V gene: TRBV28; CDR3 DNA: TGTGCCAGCAGTTTACCTGGGCGGTGGCGACTAGCGGGGGGCTCGTTCCCTTACAATGAGCAGTTCTTC; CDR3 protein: CASSLPGRWRLAGGSFPYNEQFF
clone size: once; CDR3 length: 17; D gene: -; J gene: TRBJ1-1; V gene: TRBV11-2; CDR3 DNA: TGTGCCAGCAGCTTTAGTGCCCGTTCGAGGGGGAACACTGAAGCTTTCTTT; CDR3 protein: CASSFSARSRGNTEAFF
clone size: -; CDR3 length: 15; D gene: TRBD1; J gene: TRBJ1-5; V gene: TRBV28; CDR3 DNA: TGTGCCAGCAGTTTCTTAAACAGGGGTGAGCAGCCCCAGCATTTT; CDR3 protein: CASSFLNRGEQPQHF
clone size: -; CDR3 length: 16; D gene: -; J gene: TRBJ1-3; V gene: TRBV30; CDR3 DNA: TGTGCCTGGAGTGTACTGGACAGAGAAGCTGGAAACACCATATATTTT; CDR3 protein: CAWSVLDREAGNTIYF
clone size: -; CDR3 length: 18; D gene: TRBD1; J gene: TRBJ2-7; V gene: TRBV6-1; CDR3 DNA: TGTGCCAGCAGTGAATTTGGACAGGGGGCCATCCCCTCCTACGAGCAGTACTTC; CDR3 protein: CASSEFGQGAIPSYEQYF
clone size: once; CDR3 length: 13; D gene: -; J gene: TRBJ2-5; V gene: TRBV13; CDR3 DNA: TGTGCCAGCAGCGCGTACGGGATAGAGACCCAGTACTTC; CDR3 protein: CASSAYGIETQYF
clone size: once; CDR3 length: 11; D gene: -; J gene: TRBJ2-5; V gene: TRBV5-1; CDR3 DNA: TGCGCCAGCAGCTTGCGAGAGACCCAGTACTTC; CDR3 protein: CASSLRETQYF
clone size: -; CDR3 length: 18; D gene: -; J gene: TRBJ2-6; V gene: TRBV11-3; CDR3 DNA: TGTGCCAGCAGCTTAGGGCAGGCCCGAAGCTCTGGGGCCAACGTCCTGACTTTC; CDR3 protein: CASSLGQARSSGANVLTF
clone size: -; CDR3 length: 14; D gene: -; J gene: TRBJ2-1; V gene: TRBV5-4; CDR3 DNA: TGTGCCAGCAGCGTTGACGGCTCCTACAATGAGCAGTTCTTC; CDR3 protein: CASSVDGSYNEQFF
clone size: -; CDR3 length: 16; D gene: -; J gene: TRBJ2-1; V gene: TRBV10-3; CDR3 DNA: TGTGCCATCAGTGAGAATGTCATGAGCTCCTACAATGAGCAGTTCTTC; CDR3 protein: CAISENVMSSYNEQFF
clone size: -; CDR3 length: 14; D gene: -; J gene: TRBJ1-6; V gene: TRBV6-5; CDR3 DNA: TGTGCCAGCAGTTATGGGGGACTCTTTTCACCCCTCCACTTT; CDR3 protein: CASSYGGLFSPLHF
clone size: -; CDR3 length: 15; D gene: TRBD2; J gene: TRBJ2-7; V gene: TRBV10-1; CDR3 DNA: TGCGCCAGCAGCTCCTCGGAATTAGCGGGTTACGAGCAGTACTTC; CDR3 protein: CASSSSELAGYEQYF
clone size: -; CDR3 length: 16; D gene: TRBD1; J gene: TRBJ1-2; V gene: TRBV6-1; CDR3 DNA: TGTGCCAGCAGTGAAAGCATGGTCGGACAGGGGACTGGCTACACCTTC; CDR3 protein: CASSESMVGQGTGYTF
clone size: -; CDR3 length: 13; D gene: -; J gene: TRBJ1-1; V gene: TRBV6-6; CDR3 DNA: TGTGCCAGCACTCTCCTCTTGAACACTGAAGCTTTCTTT; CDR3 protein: CASTLLLNTEAFF
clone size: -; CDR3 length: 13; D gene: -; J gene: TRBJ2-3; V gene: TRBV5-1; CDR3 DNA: TGCGCCAGCAGCTTGATCCCCACAGATACGCAGTATTTT; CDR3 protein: CASSLIPTDTQYF
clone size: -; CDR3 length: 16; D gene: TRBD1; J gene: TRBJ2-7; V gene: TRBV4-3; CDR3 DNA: TGCGCCAGCAGCCCCCATGTTCGGGACAGGCGGTACGAGCAGTACTTC; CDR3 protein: CASSPHVRDRRYEQYF
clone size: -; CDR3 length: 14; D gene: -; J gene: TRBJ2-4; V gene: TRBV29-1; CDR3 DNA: TGCAGCGTTGAAGTAGGGGCCCTGGGGGACATTCAGTACTTC; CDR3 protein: CSVEVGALGDIQYF
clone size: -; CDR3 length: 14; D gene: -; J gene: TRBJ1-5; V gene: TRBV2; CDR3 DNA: TGTGCCAGCAGTGAAGCGTCCTTCGATCAGCCCCAGCATTTT; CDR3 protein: CASSEASFDQPQHF
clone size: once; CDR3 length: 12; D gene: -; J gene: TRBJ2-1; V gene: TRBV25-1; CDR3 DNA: TGTGCCAGCAGTGATTACAACAATGAGCAGTTCTTC; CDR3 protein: CASSDYNNEQFF
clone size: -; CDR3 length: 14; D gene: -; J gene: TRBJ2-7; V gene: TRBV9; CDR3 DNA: TGTGCCAGCAGTCCTCACGGAAGAGCCTACGAGCAGTACTTC; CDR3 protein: CASSPHGRAYEQYF
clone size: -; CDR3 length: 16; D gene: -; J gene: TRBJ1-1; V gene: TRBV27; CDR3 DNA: TGTGCCAGCAGTTTATCGAGACATCTTAGTGGTACTGAAGCTTTCTTT; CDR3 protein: CASSLSRHLSGTEAFF
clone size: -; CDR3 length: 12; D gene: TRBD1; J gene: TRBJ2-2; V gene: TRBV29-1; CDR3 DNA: TGCAGCGCCGGACAGGGTCACGGGGAGCTGTTTTTT; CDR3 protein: CSAGQGHGELFF
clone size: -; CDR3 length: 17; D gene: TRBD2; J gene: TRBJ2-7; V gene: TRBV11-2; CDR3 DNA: TGTGCCAGCAGCCCATTGGGGAGGGTGAGAAGGGCCTACGAGCAGTACTTC; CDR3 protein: CASSPLGRVRRAYEQYF
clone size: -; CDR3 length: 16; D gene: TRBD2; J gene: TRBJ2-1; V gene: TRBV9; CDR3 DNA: TGTGCCAGCAGCGTAGATAGCGGGGGGGCCGGCAATGAGCAGTTCTTC; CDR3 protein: CASSVDSGGAGNEQFF
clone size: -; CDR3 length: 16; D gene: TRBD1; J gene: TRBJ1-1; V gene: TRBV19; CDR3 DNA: TGTGCCAGTAGTCACCAACCGGGGACAGCATCCACTGAAGCTTTCTTT; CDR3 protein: CASSHQPGTASTEAFF
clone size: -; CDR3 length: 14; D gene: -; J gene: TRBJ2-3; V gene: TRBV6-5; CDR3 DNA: TGTGCCAGCAGTCTGGGGGCGAAGACAGATACGCAGTATTTT; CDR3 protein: CASSLGAKTDTQYF
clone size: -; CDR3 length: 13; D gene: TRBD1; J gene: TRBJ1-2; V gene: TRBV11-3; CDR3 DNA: TGTGCCAGCAGCCTGACAGGGGCCTATGGCTACACCTTC; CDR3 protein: CASSLTGAYGYTF
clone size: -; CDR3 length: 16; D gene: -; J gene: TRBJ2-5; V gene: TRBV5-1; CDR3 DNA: TGCGCCAGCAGCTTGGCCCCCCACGGAGGCCAAGAGACCCAGTACTTC; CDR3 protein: CASSLAPHGGQETQYF
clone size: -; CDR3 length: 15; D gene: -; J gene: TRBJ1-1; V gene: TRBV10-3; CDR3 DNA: TGTGCCATCAGTGAGTCCGGTAAATCGAACACTGAAGCTTTCTTT; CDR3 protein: CAISESGKSNTEAFF
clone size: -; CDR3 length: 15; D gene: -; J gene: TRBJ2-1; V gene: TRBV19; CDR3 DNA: TGTGCCAGTAGTACGGGGGACTGGAACTACAATGAGCAGTTCTTC; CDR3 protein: CASSTGDWNYNEQFF
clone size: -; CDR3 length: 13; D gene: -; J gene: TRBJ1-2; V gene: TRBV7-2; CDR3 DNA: TGTGCCAGCAGCTTAGCTTATGCCCGCGACTACACCTTC; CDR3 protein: CASSLAYARDYTF
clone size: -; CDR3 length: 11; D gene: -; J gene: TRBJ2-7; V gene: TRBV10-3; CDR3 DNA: TGTGCCATCTTGGGGGGATCCGAGCAGTACTTC; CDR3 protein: CAILGGSEQYF
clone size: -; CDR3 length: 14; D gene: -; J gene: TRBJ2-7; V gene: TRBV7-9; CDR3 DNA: TGTGCCAGCAGCTTAGTAGGGCAGACCTACGAGCAGTACTTC; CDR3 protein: CASSLVGQTYEQYF
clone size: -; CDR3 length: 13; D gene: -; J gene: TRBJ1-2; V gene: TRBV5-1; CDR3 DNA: TGCGCCAGCAGCTCGAATCAAAACTATGGCTACACCTTC; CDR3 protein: CASSSNQNYGYTF
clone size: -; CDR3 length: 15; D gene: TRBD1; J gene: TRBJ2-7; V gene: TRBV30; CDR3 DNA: TGTGCCTGGAGCGGGACAGGGGGCAATACCTACGAGCAGTACTTC; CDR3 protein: CAWSGTGGNTYEQYF
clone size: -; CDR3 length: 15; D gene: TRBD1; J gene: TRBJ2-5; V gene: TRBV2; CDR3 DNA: TGTGCCAGCAGTGTTGAGGGGGCGGAACAAGAGACCCAGTACTTC; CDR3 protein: CASSVEGAEQETQYF
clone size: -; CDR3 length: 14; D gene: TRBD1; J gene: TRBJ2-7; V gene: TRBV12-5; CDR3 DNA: TGTGCTAGTGGAACGGGACAGACTCTCTACGAGCAGTACTTC; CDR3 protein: CASGTGQTLYEQYF
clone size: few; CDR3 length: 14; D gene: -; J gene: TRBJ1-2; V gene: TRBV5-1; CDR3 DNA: TGCGCCAGCAGCGTGGACAGCGAATATTATGGCTACACCTTC; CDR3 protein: CASSVDSEYYGYTF
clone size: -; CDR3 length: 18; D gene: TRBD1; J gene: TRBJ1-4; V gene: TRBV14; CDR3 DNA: TGTGCCAGCAGCCAAGAAAGCGTCGGACAGGCGATTAATGAAAAACTGTTTTTT; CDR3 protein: CASSQESVGQAINEKLFF
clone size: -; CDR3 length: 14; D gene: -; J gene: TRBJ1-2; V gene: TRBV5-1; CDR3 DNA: TGCGCCAGCAGCTCCCCGGAGGGGCCCTATGGCTACACCTTC; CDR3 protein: CASSSPEGPYGYTF
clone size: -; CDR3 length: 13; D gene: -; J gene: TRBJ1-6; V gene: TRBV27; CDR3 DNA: TGTGCCAGCAGCAGGGATGAGGATTCACCCCTCCACTTT; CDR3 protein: CASSRDEDSPLHF
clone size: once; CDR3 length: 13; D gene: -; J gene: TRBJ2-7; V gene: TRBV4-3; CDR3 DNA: TGCGCCAGCAGCCAAGATTTCCTTTTTGAGCAGTACTTC; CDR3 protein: CASSQDFLFEQYF
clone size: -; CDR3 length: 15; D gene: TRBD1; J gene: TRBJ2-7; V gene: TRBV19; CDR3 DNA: TGTGCCAGTAGTATTTACGGACAGGGCCCGTACGAGCAGTACTTC; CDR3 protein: CASSIYGQGPYEQYF
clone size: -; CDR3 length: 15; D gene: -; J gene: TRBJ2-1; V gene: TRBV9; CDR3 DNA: TGTGCCAGCAGCGTAGCCCTAAACTCCTACAATGAGCAGTTCTTC; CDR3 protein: CASSVALNSYNEQFF
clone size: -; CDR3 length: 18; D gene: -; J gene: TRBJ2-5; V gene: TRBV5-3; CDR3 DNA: TGTGCCAGAAGCTTGAACCCACTGGAAGGGTGGGCAATAAAGACCCAGTACTTC; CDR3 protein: CARSLNPLEGWAIKTQYF